The T cell receptor beta chain described here comes from a study of blood T cells in healthy people across ages. Study-level results: CMV status of donors was unknown, possibly confounding expanded clonotype changes.

A second roughly 7 to 11 cycle PCR used barcoded and J-beta primers. TCRdb passed the 5' RACE reads through MiXCR, listing each CDR3 protein once. The table has under 2 million distinct CDR3 sequences, roughly 30% seen once; the top ten hold about 10%. This CDR3 has 16 residues. V lost 1 base to trimming and J lost 4 bases; unmatched junction nucleotides: 12. Germline V gives CDR1 DFQATT, CDR2 SNEGSKA (reference sequence). Worth noting for this clonotype: Its specificity is not known.

The sample taken for sequencing was blood. This clonotype was sampled from a woman aged 25-40 years in good health. The J gene is TRBJ2-7, the V gene TRBV20-1, with TRBD2 matching 8 bases. Here the CDR3 DNA reads TGCAGTGCTAGAGGAACCAGCGGGGGCTTTGGGTACGAGCAGTACTTC. This codes for CSARGTSGGFGYEQYF.